This T cell receptor (beta chain) is from a study of shared clonotypes between healthy human individuals. The CDR3 has 12 amino acids. The germline gives CDR1 SGHTA, CDR2 FQGNSA. The germline V and J ends were trimmed by 5 bases and 2 bases, with 6 bases remaining between them. Method: immunoSEQ multiplex PCR; TCRdb's copy keeps in-frame clones and lacks some. This sample has fewer than 550,000 clones, with roughly 85% found just once. The chain links TRBV7-2 to TRBJ1-2; D unclear. This TCR derives from a woman aged 40 to 50 in good health. Some clones in this sample may be carry-over from other donors' samples. The material sequenced was PBMCs. The CDR3 DNA follows: TGTGCCAGCAGCCTCGACAACTATGGCTACACCTTC. Its translation: CASSLDNYGYTF.